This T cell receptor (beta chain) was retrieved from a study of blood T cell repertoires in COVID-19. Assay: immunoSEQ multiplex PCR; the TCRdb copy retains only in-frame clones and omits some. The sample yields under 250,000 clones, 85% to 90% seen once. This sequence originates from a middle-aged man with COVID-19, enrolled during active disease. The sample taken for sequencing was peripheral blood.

Here the CDR3 reads CASNGQGGETQYF. In DNA form, the CDR3 reads TGTGCCAGTAATGGACAGGGAGGAGAGACCCAGTACTTC. V usage is TRBV19 and J usage is TRBJ2-5, with 8 bases that match TRBD1. There are 13 residues in the CDR3. CDR1 LNHDA and CDR2 SQIVND come from the germline V gene (reference sequence). Unmatched junction bases numbered 5, after V lost 7 bases and J lost 4 bases.